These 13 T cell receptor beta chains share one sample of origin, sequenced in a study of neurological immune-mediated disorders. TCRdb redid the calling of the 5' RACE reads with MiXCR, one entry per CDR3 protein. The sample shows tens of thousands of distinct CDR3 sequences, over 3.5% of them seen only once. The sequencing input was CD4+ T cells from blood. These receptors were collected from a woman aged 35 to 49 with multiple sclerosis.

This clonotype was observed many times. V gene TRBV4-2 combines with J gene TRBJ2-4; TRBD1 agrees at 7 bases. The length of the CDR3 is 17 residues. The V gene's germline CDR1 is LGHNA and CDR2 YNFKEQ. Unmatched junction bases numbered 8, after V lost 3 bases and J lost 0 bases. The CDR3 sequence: CASSQRGPNLAKNIQYF. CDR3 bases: TGTGCCAGCAGCCAGAGGGGGCCCAATTTAGCCAAAAACATTCAGTACTTC.

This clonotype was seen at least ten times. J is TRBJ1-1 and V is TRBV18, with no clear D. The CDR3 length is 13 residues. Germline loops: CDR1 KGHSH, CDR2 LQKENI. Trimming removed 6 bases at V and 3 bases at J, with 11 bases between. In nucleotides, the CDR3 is TGTGCCAGCTCGACGGGCCGGGACACTGAAGCTTTCTTT. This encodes CASSTGRDTEAFF.

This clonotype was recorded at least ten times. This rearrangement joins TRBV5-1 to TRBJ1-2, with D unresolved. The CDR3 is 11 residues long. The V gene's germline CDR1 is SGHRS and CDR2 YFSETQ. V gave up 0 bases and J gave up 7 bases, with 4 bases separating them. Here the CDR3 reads CASSLEGGYTF. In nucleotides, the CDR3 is TGCGCCAGCAGCTTGGAGGGTGGCTACACCTTC.

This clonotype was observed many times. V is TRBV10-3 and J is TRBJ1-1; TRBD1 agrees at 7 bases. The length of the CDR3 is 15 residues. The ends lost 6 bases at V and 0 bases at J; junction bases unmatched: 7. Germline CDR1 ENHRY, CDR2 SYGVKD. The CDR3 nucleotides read TGTGCCATCAGAGCGGGACAGACCATGAACACTGAAGCTTTCTTT. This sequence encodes CAIRAGQTMNTEAFF.

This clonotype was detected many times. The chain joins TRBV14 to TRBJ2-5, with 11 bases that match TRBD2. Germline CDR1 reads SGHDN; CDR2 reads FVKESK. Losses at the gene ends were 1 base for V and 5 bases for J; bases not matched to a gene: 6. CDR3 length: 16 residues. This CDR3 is CASSQGVTSGEETQYF. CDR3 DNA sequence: TGTGCCAGCAGCCAAGGGGTGACTAGCGGGGAGGAGACCCAGTACTTC.

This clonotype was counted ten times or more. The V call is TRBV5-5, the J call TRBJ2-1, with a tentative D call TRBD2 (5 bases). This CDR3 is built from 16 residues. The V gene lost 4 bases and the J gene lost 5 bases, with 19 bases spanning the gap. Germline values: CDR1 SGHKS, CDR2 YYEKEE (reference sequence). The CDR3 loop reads CASSPPAGGFDNEQFF. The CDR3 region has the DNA TGTGCCAGCAGCCCTCCCGCGGGTGGTTTCGACAATGAGCAGTTCTTC.

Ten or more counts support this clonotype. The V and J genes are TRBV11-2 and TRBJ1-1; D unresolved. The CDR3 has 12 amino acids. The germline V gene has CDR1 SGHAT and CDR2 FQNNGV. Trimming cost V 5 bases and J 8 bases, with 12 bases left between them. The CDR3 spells CASSRSVREAFF. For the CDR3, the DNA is TGTGCCAGCAGCAGATCCGTACGGGAAGCTTTCTTT.

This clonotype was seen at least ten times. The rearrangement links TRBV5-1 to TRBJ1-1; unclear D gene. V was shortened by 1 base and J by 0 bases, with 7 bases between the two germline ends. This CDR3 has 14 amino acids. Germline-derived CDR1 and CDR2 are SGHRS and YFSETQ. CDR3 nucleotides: TGCGCCAGCAGCTTGAACAGTCTGAACACTGAAGCTTTCTTT. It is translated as CASSLNSLNTEAFF.

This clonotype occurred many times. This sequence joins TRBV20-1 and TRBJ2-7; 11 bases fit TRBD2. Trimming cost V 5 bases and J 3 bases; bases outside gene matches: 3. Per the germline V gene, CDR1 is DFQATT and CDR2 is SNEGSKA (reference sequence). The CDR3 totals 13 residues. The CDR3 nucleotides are TGCAGTGCTCCCGGACTAGCGGGCTACGAGCAGTACTTC. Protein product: CSAPGLAGYEQYF.

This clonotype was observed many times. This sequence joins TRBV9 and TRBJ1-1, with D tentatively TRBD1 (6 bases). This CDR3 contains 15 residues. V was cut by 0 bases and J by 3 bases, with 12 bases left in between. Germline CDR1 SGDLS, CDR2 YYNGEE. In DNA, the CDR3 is TGTGCCAGCAGCGTAGATCAGGGGCTGTACACTGAAGCTTTCTTT. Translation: CASSVDQGLYTEAFF.

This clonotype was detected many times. The CDR3 loop is CASSPPGGLAGGSTDTQYF. In nucleotides, the CDR3 is TGTGCCAGCTCACCACCGGGCGGACTAGCGGGGGGGAGCACAGATACGCAGTATTTT. The V call is TRBV18, the J call TRBJ2-3; 15 positions match TRBD2. Germline V gene lookup returns CDR1 KGHSH and CDR2 LQKENI. The CDR3 loop spans 19 amino acids. V lost 0 bases and J lost 0; bases outside the gene matches: 4.

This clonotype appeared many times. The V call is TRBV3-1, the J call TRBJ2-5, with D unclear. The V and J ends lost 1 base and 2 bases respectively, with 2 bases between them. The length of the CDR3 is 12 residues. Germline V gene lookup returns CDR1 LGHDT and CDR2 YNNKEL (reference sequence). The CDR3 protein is CASSQGQETQYF. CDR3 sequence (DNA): TGTGCCAGCAGCCAAGGGCAAGAGACCCAGTACTTC.

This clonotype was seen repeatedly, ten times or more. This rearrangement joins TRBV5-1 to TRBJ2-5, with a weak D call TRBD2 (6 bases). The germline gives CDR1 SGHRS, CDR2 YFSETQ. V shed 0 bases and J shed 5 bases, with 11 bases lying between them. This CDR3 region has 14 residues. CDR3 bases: TGCGCCAGCAGCTTGGCTAAAGGGAGGGAGACCCAGTACTTC. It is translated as CASSLAKGRETQYF.